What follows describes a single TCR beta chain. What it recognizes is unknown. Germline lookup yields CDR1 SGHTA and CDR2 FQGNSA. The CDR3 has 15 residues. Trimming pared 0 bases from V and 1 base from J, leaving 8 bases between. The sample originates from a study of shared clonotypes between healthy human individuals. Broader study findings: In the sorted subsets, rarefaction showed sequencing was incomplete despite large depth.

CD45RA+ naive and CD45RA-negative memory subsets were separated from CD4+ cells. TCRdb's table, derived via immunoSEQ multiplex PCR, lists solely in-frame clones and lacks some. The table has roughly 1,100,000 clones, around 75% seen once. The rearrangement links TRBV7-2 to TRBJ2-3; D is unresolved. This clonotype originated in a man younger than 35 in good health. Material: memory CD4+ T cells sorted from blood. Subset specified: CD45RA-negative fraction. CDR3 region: CASSLAQLGTDTQYF. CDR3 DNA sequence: TGTGCCAGCAGCTTAGCGCAGTTAGGCACAGATACGCAGTATTTT.